This TCR beta chain was documented in a study of beta chain features in type 1 diabetes. Reverse transcribing all isolated RNA meant expressed TCRB transcripts were sequenced. Assay used: immunoSEQ multiplex PCR; TCRdb lists only in-frame clones, some missing. The sample includes 390,000 or so clones, approximately 15% of them seen just once. Trimming pared 5 bases from V and 2 bases from J, leaving 13 bases between. The CDR3 runs 16 residues. CDR1 is SNHLY and CDR2 is FYNNEI in the germline V gene. This clone was detected a few times. The clonotype was recovered from a young man in good health. The source material was naive CD4+ T cells from blood. The genes are TRBV2 and TRBJ2-6; the D is unclear. CDR3 nucleotide sequence: TGTGCCAGCAGTCTGACCCCGACCCCTGGGGCCAACGTCCTGACTTTC. Its protein product is CASSLTPTPGANVLTF. The whole variable domain, remainder taken from reference TRBV2 and TRBJ2-6, is EPEVTQTPSHQVTQMGQEVILRCVPISNHLYFYWYRQILGQKVEFLVSFYNNEISEKSEIFDDQFSVERPDGSNFTLKIRSTKLEDSAMYFCASSLTPTPGANVLTFGAGSRLTVL.